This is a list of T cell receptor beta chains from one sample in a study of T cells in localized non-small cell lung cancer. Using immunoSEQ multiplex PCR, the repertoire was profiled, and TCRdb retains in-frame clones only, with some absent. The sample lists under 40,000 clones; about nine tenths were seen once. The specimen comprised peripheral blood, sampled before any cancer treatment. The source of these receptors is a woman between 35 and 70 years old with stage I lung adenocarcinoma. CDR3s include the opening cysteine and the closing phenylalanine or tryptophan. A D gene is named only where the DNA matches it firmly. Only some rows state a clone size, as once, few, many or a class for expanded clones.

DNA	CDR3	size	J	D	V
TGTGCCAGCAGCTCCTCAGGGGGTGCCTCAAATCAGCCCCAGCATTTT	CASSSSGGASNQPQHF	.	TRBJ1-5	TRBD1	TRBV5-4
TGTGCCAGTAGTAATCGGGGTACGAACACTGAAGCTTTCTTT	CASSNRGTNTEAFF	.	TRBJ1-1	.	TRBV19
TGTGCCAGCAGCTTAAGGGGAACTTTGGACACTGAAGCTTTCTTT	CASSLRGTLDTEAFF	.	TRBJ1-1	.	TRBV7-2
TGTGCCAGCAGGGAGGCGAGCCTACGAGAGCAGTACTTC	CASREASLREQYF	.	TRBJ2-7	.	TRBV6-5
TGTGCCAGTAGTTTTCGTCTACAGGTCTACGAGCAGTACTTC	CASSFRLQVYEQYF	.	TRBJ2-7	.	TRBV19
TGTGCCATCAGTGAGTCGGGGGCCGGGGAGACCCAGTACTTC	CAISESGAGETQYF	.	TRBJ2-5	.	TRBV10-3
TGTGCCAGCAGGGCCTTACGGGGAAACACCATATATTTT	CASRALRGNTIYF	.	TRBJ1-3	.	TRBV6-5
TGTGCCAGCAGCCTCGGGGGGGTGCAGCCCCAGCATTTT	CASSLGGVQPQHF	.	TRBJ1-5	.	TRBV11-3
TGTGCCAGCAACAGGGACACCGGGCGTGTTCGATTT	CASNRDTGRVRF	.	TRBJ1-1	.	TRBV6-1
TGTGCCAGCAGCTTAGAAGACAGCTGGCAAGAGACCCAGTACTTC	CASSLEDSWQETQYF	.	TRBJ2-5	.	TRBV7-7
TGTGCCAGCAGTTCCCGATATGGCTACACCTTC	CASSSRYGYTF	.	TRBJ1-2	.	TRBV6-5
TGTGCCAGCAGTTTGATCGACAACTCCTACGAGCAGTACTTC	CASSLIDNSYEQYF	.	TRBJ2-7	.	TRBV27
TGTGCCAGCAGCCCCGGGACAGGACACACTGAAGCTTTCTTT	CASSPGTGHTEAFF	.	TRBJ1-1	TRBD1	TRBV5-4
TGTGCCAGCATTACAGGGGGTGAAGCTTTCTTT	CASITGGEAFF	.	TRBJ1-1	TRBD1	TRBV6-5
TGTGCCAGCAGCTTAGGGGACAGCTCTGGAAACACCATATATTTT	CASSLGDSSGNTIYF	.	TRBJ1-3	TRBD1	TRBV7-9
TGTGCCAGCAGTTACTCCAAAAGTAGTGGTTCTGCTTTCTTT	CASSYSKSSGSAFF	.	TRBJ1-1	.	TRBV6-6
TGCGCCAGCAGCTTAACAGGGGGCAATCAGCCCCAGCATTTT	CASSLTGGNQPQHF	.	TRBJ1-5	TRBD1	TRBV5-1
TGTGCCAGCAGCTTAGCGATAGGGATACGCTACACCTTC	CASSLAIGIRYTF	.	TRBJ1-2	.	TRBV7-9
TGTGCCAGTAGTCGACAGGGGGCATACGAGCAGTACTTC	CASSRQGAYEQYF	.	TRBJ2-7	TRBD1	TRBV19
TGCGCCAGCAGCTTGGCGGACATAGGAACTGAAGCTTTCTTT	CASSLADIGTEAFF	.	TRBJ1-1	.	TRBV5-1
TGTGCCAGCACCGGACTAGCGGGGGATAGCACAGATACGCAGTATTTT	CASTGLAGDSTDTQYF	.	TRBJ2-3	TRBD2	TRBV6-6
TGTGCCAGTAGTAAACGACAGGGGGCAACAGATACGCAGTATTTT	CASSKRQGATDTQYF	.	TRBJ2-3	TRBD1	TRBV19
TGCGCCAGCAGCTTAAACCCCATCGGGGAGGGGGAGACCCAGTACTTC	CASSLNPIGEGETQYF	.	TRBJ2-5	TRBD2	TRBV5-1
TGTGCCAGCAGCACGGCGGGATCGAGTGGCTACACCTTC	CASSTAGSSGYTF	.	TRBJ1-2	.	TRBV7-9
TGCGCCAGCAGCTTGGAAGTACTGAACACTGAAGCTTTCTTT	CASSLEVLNTEAFF	few	TRBJ1-1	.	TRBV5-1
TGTGCCAGTACCTACTCCGGGACAGGGGATTCACCCCTCCACTTT	CASTYSGTGDSPLHF	.	TRBJ1-6	TRBD1	TRBV19
TGTGCCAGCAGTCGGGGGAGGGTTGGGGAGACCCAGTACTTC	CASSRGRVGETQYF	.	TRBJ2-5	TRBD2	TRBV7-7
TGTGCCAGCAGCACCATGACTAGCGGGGTCCCTTACGAGCAGTACTTC	CASSTMTSGVPYEQYF	.	TRBJ2-7	TRBD2	TRBV13
TGTGCCAGCAGCTTAAAAAACGGGGACAGGGAGGACACCTTC	CASSLKNGDREDTF	.	TRBJ1-2	TRBD1	TRBV7-3
TGTGCCAGCAGCCCCGAAGGCCAGTTTAATGAAAAACTGTTTTTT	CASSPEGQFNEKLFF	.	TRBJ1-4	.	TRBV7-2
TGTGCCAGCAGCACTCAGGGGTACACAGATACGCAGTATTTT	CASSTQGYTDTQYF	.	TRBJ2-3	.	TRBV2
TGTGCCAGCACCCCTGTCACAGATACGCAGTATTTT	CASTPVTDTQYF	once	TRBJ2-3	.	TRBV6-1
TGTGCCAGTAGTGCGGTCCGGGACAGTCATAATGAAAAACTGTTTTTT	CASSAVRDSHNEKLFF	.	TRBJ1-4	TRBD1	TRBV19
TGTGCCAGCACCCTGGGGGGGACCTATAATTCACCCCTCCACTTT	CASTLGGTYNSPLHF	.	TRBJ1-6	.	TRBV2
TGTGCCAGCAGTTTTTTGGGGGCGAATGGCTACACCTTC	CASSFLGANGYTF	medium-sized	TRBJ1-2	.	TRBV27
TGTGCCAGCCTAACAGCAGGAGGCAATCAGCCCCAGCATTTT	CASLTAGGNQPQHF	.	TRBJ1-5	.	TRBV6-6
TGTGCCAGCATCTTCGGGGGCCGGGGCTACACCTTC	CASIFGGRGYTF	.	TRBJ1-2	.	TRBV5-8
TGTGCCAGCAGCCCGACAGGGAGTCCCCTCCCCCAGCACTTT	CASSPTGSPLPQHF	.	TRBJ1-5	TRBD1	TRBV6-5
TGTGCCAGCAGCTTTGGGACTAGCGGGGGGGCAGGCACCGGGGAGCTGTTTTTT	CASSFGTSGGAGTGELFF	once	TRBJ2-2	TRBD2	TRBV5-4
TGTGCCAGCAGCCAAGATTTAAGACAAGAAGCTTTCTTT	CASSQDLRQEAFF	.	TRBJ1-1	.	TRBV4-2
TGTGCCAGCAGCTTAGGGGACGCGTATGGCTACACCTTC	CASSLGDAYGYTF	.	TRBJ1-2	.	TRBV7-9
TGTGCCAGCAAGGCGATGGCCTCTGGAAACACCATATATTTT	CASKAMASGNTIYF	.	TRBJ1-3	.	TRBV7-2
TGCGCCAGCAGCTTGGCCTTGACTAGCGGGGCAGATACGCAGTATTTT	CASSLALTSGADTQYF	.	TRBJ2-3	TRBD2	TRBV5-1
TGTGCCAGCAGCCTAACCGGGACAGGGGGCAGTGGCTACACCTTC	CASSLTGTGGSGYTF	.	TRBJ1-2	TRBD1	TRBV7-3
TGTGCCAGCACCCCGCAGGGTTACAATGAGCAGTTCTTC	CASTPQGYNEQFF	.	TRBJ2-1	.	TRBV27
TGTGCCAGCAGTCGTACAGGGTCCCCCCACGAGCAGTACTTC	CASSRTGSPHEQYF	.	TRBJ2-7	.	TRBV27
TGTGCCAGCAGTTACCTGGGGGAGGGTAATTCACCCCTCCACTTT	CASSYLGEGNSPLHF	.	TRBJ1-6	.	TRBV6-6
TGTGCCAGCAGCCAAGGGGGGTACCAACCCCAGCATTTT	CASSQGGYQPQHF	.	TRBJ1-5	.	TRBV7-9
TGTGCCAGCAGCCCAGGACTAGCTAGCTCCTACGAGCAGTACTTC	CASSPGLASSYEQYF	.	TRBJ2-7	TRBD2	TRBV9
TGTGCCAGCAGTGACCTAGCGGGGACCTACAATGAGCAGTTCTTC	CASSDLAGTYNEQFF	.	TRBJ2-1	TRBD2	TRBV6-4
TGTGCCAGTAGTCGGACAGGATTTACCTACGAGCAGTACTTC	CASSRTGFTYEQYF	few	TRBJ2-7	TRBD1	TRBV19
TGTGCCAGCAGCTTGCAGGGGGCAGGGGAAAAACTGTTTTTT	CASSLQGAGEKLFF	.	TRBJ1-4	TRBD1	TRBV5-5
TGTGCCAGCAGCGAGACAGGGGGCCCGTATGGCTACACCTTC	CASSETGGPYGYTF	few	TRBJ1-2	TRBD1	TRBV9
TGTGCCAGCTCACCACGGGGGCACTACAATGAGCAGTTCTTC	CASSPRGHYNEQFF	few	TRBJ2-1	.	TRBV18
TGCGCCAGCAGCCCTGGAGCAGGTAATCAGCCCCAGCATTTT	CASSPGAGNQPQHF	.	TRBJ1-5	.	TRBV4-1